Given below is one TCR beta chain in context. This clonotype was counted ten times or more. What this receptor recognizes is not known. No base-level quality is on record; no much larger clone is a single base apart. Data came from an Illumina HiSeq 1500. In-frame beta chains were kept once TCRdb had trimmed the public reads at Q25 with fastp and called clones with MiXCR. CDR3 protein sequences are deduplicated, and each keeps its most common genes and DNA. The sample records around 490,000 distinct CDR3 sequences, 26% of which are singletons. The top ten constitute around 14% of the sample. The sample is drawn from a study of T cell repertoires in cytomegalovirus infection (dated by TCRdb to the late 2010s). Broadly, across the study: Donor HLA type was relevant to the analysis, because carriage of CMV infection together with the matching HLA type was indicated by public TCR beta signatures. Study-wide conclusions, independent of this receptor: Carriers of CMV infection plus the relevant HLA type were discriminated by the cumulative frequency of public TCR beta family members in the study cohort and in an independent approximately 400-donor cohort. The ex vivo response was dominated by HLA-C-restricted CMV-specific TCR beta clonotypes, which also provided the single most frequent clonotype in two of eight donors.

From cysteine to phenylalanine, the CDR3 is 16 amino acids long. The sequence is cut down to CDR3 DNA, 48 bases in frame from base 1. V gives up 5 bases and J gives up 6 bases, and the segment between their germline ends measures 19 bases. CDR1 is given as SGHVS and CDR2 as FQNEAQ, both from the germline V gene. This TCR derives from a human donor in good health (CMV status not recorded). Some clones in this sample may be carry-over from other donors' samples. The chain is made from TRBV7-8 and TRBJ2-2; the D gene remains uncertain. What was sequenced was PBMCs. The DNA sequence reads TGTGCCAGCAGCGCGACGCCTAGTTTCGATTCCGGGGAGCTGTTTTTT. It translates as CASSATPSFDSGELFF.